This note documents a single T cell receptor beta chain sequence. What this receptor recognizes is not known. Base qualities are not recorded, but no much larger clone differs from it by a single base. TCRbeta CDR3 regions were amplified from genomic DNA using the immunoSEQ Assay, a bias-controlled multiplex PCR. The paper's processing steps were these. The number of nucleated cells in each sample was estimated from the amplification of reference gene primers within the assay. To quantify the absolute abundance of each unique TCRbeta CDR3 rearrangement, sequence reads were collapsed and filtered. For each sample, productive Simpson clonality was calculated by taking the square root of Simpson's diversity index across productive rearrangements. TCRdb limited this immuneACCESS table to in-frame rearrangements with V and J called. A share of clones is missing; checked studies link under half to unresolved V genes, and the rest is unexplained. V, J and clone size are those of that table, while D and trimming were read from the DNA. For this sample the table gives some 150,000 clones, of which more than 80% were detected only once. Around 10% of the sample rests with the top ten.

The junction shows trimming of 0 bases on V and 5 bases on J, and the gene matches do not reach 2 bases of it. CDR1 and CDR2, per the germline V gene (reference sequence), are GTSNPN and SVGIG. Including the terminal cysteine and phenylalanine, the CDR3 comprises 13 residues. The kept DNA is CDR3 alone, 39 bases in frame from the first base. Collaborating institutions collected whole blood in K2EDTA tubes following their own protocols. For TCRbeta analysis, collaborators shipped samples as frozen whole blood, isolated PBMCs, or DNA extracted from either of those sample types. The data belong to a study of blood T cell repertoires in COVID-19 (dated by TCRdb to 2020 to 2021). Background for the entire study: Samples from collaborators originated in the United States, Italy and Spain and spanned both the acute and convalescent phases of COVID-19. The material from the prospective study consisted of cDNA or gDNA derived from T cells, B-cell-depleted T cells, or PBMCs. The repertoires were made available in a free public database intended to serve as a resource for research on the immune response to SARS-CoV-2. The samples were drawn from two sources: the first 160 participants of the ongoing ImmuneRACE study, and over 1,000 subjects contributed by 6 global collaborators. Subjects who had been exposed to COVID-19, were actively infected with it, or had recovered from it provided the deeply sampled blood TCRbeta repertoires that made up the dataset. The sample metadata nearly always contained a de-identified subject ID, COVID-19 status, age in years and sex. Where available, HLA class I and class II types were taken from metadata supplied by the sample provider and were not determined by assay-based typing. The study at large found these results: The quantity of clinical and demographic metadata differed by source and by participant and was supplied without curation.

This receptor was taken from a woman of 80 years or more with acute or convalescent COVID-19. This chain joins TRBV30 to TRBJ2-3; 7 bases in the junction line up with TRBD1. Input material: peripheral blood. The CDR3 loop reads CAWSVRGRDTQYF. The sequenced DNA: TGTGCCTGGAGTGTAAGGGGGCGAGATACGCAGTATTTT.